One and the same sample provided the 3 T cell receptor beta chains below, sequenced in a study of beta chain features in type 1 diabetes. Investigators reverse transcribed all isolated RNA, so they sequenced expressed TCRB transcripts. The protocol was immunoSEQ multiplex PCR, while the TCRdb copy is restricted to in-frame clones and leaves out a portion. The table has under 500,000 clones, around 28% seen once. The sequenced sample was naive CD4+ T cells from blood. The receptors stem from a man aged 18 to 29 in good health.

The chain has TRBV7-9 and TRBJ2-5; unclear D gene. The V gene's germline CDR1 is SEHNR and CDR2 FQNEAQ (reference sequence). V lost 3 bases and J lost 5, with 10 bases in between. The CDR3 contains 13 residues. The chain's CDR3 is CASSFQEGETQYF. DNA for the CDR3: TGTGCCAGCAGCTTCCAGGAAGGGGAGACCCAGTACTTC. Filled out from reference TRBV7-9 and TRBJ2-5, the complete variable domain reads DTGVSQNPRHKITKRGQNVTFRCDPISEHNRLYWYRQTLGQGPEFLTYFQNEAQLEKSRLLSDRFSAERPKGSFSTLEIQRTEQGDSAMYLCASSFQEGETQYFGPGTRLLVL.

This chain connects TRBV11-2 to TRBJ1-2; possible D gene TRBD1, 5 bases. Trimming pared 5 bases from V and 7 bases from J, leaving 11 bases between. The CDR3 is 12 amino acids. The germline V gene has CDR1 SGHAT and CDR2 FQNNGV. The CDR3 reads CASSPPQGGYTF. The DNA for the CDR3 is TGTGCCAGCAGCCCCCCCCAGGGTGGCTACACCTTC.

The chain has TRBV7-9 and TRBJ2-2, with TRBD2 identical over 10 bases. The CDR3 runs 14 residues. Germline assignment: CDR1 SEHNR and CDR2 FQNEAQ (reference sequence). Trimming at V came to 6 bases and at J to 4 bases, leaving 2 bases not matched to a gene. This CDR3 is CASRLAGVTGELFF. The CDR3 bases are TGTGCCAGCAGGCTAGCGGGAGTCACCGGGGAGCTGTTTTTT.